This T cell receptor beta chain was profiled in a study of shared T cell receptors in the human thymus. CDR1 is MDHEN and CDR2 is SYDVKM in the germline V gene. This CDR3 is built from 18 residues. Trimming took 7 bases from V and 5 from J; bases not matched to a gene: 16. The repertoire was sequenced with immunoSEQ multiplex PCR; TCRdb's copy has only in-frame clones and lacks some. The sample has a few hundred thousand clones, about 95% seen once. The chain employs TRBV28 and TRBJ2-7, with 14 bases that match TRBD2. Input material: thymocytes. This sequence originates from a human donor. The CDR3 reads CASTPAGGLAGVKDEQYF. In DNA, the CDR3 is TGTGCCAGCACCCCAGCAGGGGGACTAGCGGGAGTTAAAGACGAGCAGTACTTC.